This TCR beta chain was captured by sequencing in a study of cytomegalovirus exposure and HLA in healthy donors. Primers: 60 Vbeta forward and 13 Jbeta reverse. Profiling relied on immunoSEQ multiplex PCR, and the TCRdb table lists in-frame clones only, not all of them. The sample consists of 150,000 or so clones, approximately 73% of them appearing once. Study-level results: In an earlier analysis, in 620 or so donors, most V segments appeared productive either ~87% or ~30% of the time.

On this clone: Its specificity is not known.

This CDR3 comprises 15 residues. CDR1 SGHNT and CDR2 YYREEE come from the germline V gene (reference sequence). V shed 4 bases and J 3 bases; nucleotides not matched to a gene: 4. The source is a young woman in good health and CMV-seronegative. V is TRBV5-4 and J is TRBJ2-7, with 13 positions matching TRBD2. Material for sequencing was PBMCs. The CDR3 protein is CASSRGLAGRYEQYV. The CDR3 DNA sequence: TGTGCCAGCAGCAGGGGACTAGCGGGACGCTACGAGCAGTACGTC.